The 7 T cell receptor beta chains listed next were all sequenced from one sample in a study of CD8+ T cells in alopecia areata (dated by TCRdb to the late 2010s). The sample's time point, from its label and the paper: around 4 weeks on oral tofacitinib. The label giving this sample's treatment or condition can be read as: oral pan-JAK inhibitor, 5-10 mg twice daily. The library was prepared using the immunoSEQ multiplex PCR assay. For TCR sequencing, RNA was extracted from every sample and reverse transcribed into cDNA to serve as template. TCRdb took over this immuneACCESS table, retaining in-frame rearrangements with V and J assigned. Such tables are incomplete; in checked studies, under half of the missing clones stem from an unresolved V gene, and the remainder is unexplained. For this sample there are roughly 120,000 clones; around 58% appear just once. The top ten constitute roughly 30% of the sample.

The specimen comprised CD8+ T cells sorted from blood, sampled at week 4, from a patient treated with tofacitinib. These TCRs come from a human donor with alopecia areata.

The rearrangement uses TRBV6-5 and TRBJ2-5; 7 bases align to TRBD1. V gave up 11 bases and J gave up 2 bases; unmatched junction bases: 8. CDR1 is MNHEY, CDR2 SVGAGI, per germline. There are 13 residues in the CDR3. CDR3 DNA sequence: TGTGCCGCCAAGGTGGGACAGCAAGAGACCCAGTACTTC. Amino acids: CAAKVGQQETQYF.

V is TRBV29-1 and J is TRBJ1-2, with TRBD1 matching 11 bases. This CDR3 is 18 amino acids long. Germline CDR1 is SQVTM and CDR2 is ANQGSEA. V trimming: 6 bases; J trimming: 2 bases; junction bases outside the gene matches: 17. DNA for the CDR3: TGCAGCGTGTTGTCTGAGCGGACAGGGGGCTATCTCAACTATGGCTACACCTTC. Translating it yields CSVLSERTGGYLNYGYTF.

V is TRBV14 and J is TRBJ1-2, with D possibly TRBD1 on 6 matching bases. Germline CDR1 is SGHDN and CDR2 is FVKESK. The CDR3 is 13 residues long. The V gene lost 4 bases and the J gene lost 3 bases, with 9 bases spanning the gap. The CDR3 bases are TGTGCCAGCAGCCCCGGGACATACTATGGCTACACCTTC. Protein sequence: CASSPGTYYGYTF.

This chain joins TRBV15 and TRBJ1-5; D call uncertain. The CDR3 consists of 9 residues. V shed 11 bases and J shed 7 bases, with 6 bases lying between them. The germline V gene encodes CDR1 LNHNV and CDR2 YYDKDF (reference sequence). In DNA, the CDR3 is TGTGCCCCGGGCCAGCCCCAGCATTTT. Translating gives CAPGQPQHF.

This chain's CDR3 is CASTSVNTEAFF. CDR3 DNA: TGTGCCAGCACTTCCGTGAACACTGAAGCTTTCTTT. This sequence joins TRBV11-2 and TRBJ1-1, with D unclear. Per the germline V gene, CDR1 is SGHAT and CDR2 is FQNNGV. This CDR3 has 12 residues. Between the trimmed V and J ends, which lost 7 bases and 0 bases, there was a span of 6 bases.

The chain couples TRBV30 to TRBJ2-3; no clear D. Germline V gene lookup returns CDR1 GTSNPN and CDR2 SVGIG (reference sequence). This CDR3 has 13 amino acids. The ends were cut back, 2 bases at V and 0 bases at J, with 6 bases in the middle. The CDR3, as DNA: TGTGCCTGGAGTACTGAAAGCACAGATACGCAGTATTTT. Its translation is CAWSTESTDTQYF. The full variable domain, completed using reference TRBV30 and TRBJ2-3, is SQTIHQWPATLVQPVGSPLSLECTVEGTSNPNLYWYRQAAGRGLQLLFYSVGIGQISSEVPQNLSASRPQDRQFILSSKKLLLSDSGFYLCAWSTESTDTQYFGPGTRLTVL.

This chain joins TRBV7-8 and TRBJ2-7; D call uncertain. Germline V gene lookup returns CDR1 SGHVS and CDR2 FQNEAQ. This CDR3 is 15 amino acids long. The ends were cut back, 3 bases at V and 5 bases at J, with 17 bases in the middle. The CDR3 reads CASSLTGRVAHEQYF. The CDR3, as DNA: TGTGCCAGCAGCTTGACCGGACGCGTGGCCCACGAGCAGTACTTC.